A single sample gave rise to the 26 T cell receptor beta chains below, sequenced in a study of cytomegalovirus exposure and HLA in healthy donors. It was with 60 Vbeta and 13 Jbeta primers that the PCR ran. Clones were read by immunoSEQ multiplex PCR, and TCRdb kept only the in-frame ones, dropping some. The data contain some 170,000 clones, roughly four fifths of them seen just once; the ten biggest clones take up around 2.4%. The sequencing sample was made of PBMCs. The receptor set was obtained from a woman aged 25 to 39 in good health and CMV-seronegative.

The count of this clone is one. The chain employs TRBV28 and TRBJ1-4; D may be TRBD1 (6 bases). The CDR3 length is 15 residues. V lost 7 bases, J lost 3 bases, and 15 bases lay in between. Germline CDR1 and CDR2: MDHEN and SYDVKM. The DNA of the CDR3 is TGTGCCAGCACCGATAACAGGGATGCTAATGAAAAACTGTTTTTT. Translated, it gives CASTDNRDANEKLFF. The full variable domain, completed using reference TRBV28 and TRBJ1-4, is DVKVTQSSRYLVKRTGEKVFLECVQDMDHENMFWYRQDPGLGLRLIYFSYDVKMKEKGDIPEGYSVSREKKERFSLILESASTNQTSMYLCASTDNRDANEKLFFGSGTQLSVL.

This clone has a count of ten or more. The chain carries TRBV5-1 and TRBJ2-3; D might be TRBD1 (5 bases). The CDR3 has 14 residues. CDR1 and CDR2 from the germline V gene are SGHRS and YFSETQ. V was clipped by 2 bases and J by 2 bases, with 9 bases between them. The CDR3 nucleotides read TGCGCCAGCAGCTTCGACAGCCTCACAGATACGCAGTATTTT. Its protein product is CASSFDSLTDTQYF.

The V gene is TRBV27, the J gene TRBJ2-5; D is undetermined. The CDR3 consists of 13 residues. Trimming removed 5 bases at V and 0 bases at J, with 7 bases between. Germline assignment: CDR1 MNHEY and CDR2 SMNVEV (reference sequence). The CDR3 DNA sequence: TGTGCCAGCAGTCCCTACTACCAAGAGACCCAGTACTTC. Translating it yields CASSPYYQETQYF.

This chain links TRBV5-4 with TRBJ1-3; 7 nucleotides line up with TRBD1. The junction had 2 bases not matched to a gene; V was cut back by 4 bases and J by 4 bases. In germline, CDR1 is SGHNT, CDR2 YYREEE (reference sequence). This CDR3 is built from 13 residues. CDR3 nucleotide sequence: TGTGCCAGCAGCATGGACAGGGGAAACACCATATATTTT. It yields the protein CASSMDRGNTIYF.

J is TRBJ1-3 and V is TRBV5-6, with a possible D match to TRBD1 (5 bases). V dropped 4 bases and J dropped 3 bases, with 20 bases sitting between them. The germline CDR1 and CDR2 sequences are SGHDT and YYEEEE. This CDR3 has 17 residues. The CDR3 here is CASSSLYQGFVGNTIYF. DNA of the CDR3: TGTGCCAGCAGCAGCTTATATCAGGGCTTCGTTGGAAACACCATATATTTT.

The genes are TRBV18 and TRBJ1-6; 7 bases agree with TRBD1. After removal of 3 bases from V and 7 bases from J, the junction contained 0 bases not matched to a gene. The CDR3 spans 13 residues. CDR1 and CDR2 from the germline V gene are KGHSH and LQKENI. DNA for the CDR3: TGTGCCAGCTCACCGGACAGGAATTCACCCCTCCACTTT. This translates into CASSPDRNSPLHF.

The rearrangement links TRBV7-2 to TRBJ1-1; perhaps TRBD1 as D (5 bases). Germline CDR1 and CDR2: SGHTA and FQGNSA. The CDR3 runs to 13 residues. V was trimmed by 5 bases and J by 11 bases, leaving 18 bases between them. CDR3 sequence: CASSPRQSRVAFF. The CDR3 nucleotides read TGTGCCAGCAGCCCCCGACAGAGTCGGGTCGCTTTCTTT. The full variable domain, in which reference TRBV7-2 and TRBJ1-1 provide the parts outside the CDR3, is GAGVSQSPSNKVTEKGKDVELRCDPISGHTALYWYRQSLGQGLEFLIYFQGNSAPDKSGLPSDRFSAERTGGSVSTLTIQRTQQEDSAVYLCASSPRQSRVAFFGQGTRLTVV.

The rearrangement joins TRBV19 to TRBJ2-2; 13 bases match TRBD2. The CDR3 covers 16 residues. The germline gives CDR1 LNHDA, CDR2 SQIVND (reference sequence). V dropped 11 bases and J dropped 6; count of bases not matched to a gene: 12. As DNA, the CDR3 is TGTGCCGGAAGGACTAGCGGGAGCATGGGGGCCGGGGAGCTGTTTTTT. Translation gives CAGRTSGSMGAGELFF. The variable domain in full, with the rest retrieved from reference TRBV19 and TRBJ2-2, is DGGITQSPKYLFRKEGQNVTLSCEQNLNHDAMYWYRQDPGQGLRLIYYSQIVNDFQKGDIAEGYSVSREKKESFPLTVTSAQKNPTAFYLCAGRTSGSMGAGELFFGEGSRLTVL.

V gene TRBV7-8 combines with J gene TRBJ2-7; TRBD1 might be the D (6 bases). Germline assignment: CDR1 SGHVS and CDR2 FQNEAQ. Trimming took 1 base from V and 5 from J, leaving 15 bases between them. This CDR3 comprises 15 residues. This chain's CDR3 is CASSLEALQGDEQYF. CDR3 bases: TGTGCCAGCAGCTTAGAAGCTTTACAGGGAGACGAGCAGTACTTC.

The chain links TRBV5-1 to TRBJ2-3; 13 nucleotides agree with TRBD2. V shed 1 base, J shed 5 bases, and the junction held 7 bases outside the gene matches. Germline V CDR1 and CDR2: SGHRS, YFSETQ. This CDR3 has 17 residues. This CDR3 reads CASSLTRTSGRVDTQYF. In DNA, the CDR3 is TGCGCCAGCAGCTTGACCCGGACTAGCGGGAGAGTAGATACGCAGTATTTT. The whole variable domain, remainder taken from reference TRBV5-1 and TRBJ2-3, is KAGVTQTPRYLIKTRGQQVTLSCSPISGHRSVSWYQQTPGQGLQFLFEYFSETQRNKGNFPGRFSGRQFSNSRSEMNVSTLELGDSALYLCASSLTRTSGRVDTQYFGPGTRLTVL.

CDR3 amino acids: CASSGNTDTQYF. DNA of the CDR3: TGTGCCAGCTCAGGAAACACAGATACGCAGTATTTT. This rearrangement joins TRBV28 to TRBJ2-3; D uncertain. The CDR3 extends over 12 amino acids. Trimming took 8 bases from V and 2 from J, leaving 8 bases between them. Germline-derived CDR1 and CDR2 are MDHEN and SYDVKM. The complete variable domain, with remaining parts taken from reference TRBV28 and TRBJ2-3, reads DVKVTQSSRYLVKRTGEKVFLECVQDMDHENMFWYRQDPGLGLRLIYFSYDVKMKEKGDIPEGYSVSREKKERFSLILESASTNQTSMYLCASSGNTDTQYFGPGTRLTVL.

J is TRBJ1-3 and V is TRBV6-1; D call uncertain. There are 14 residues in the CDR3. Trimming pared 2 bases from V and 2 bases from J, leaving 7 bases between. Germline-derived CDR1 and CDR2 are MNHNS and SASEGT. The CDR3 DNA reads as TGTGCCAGCAGTGAATACGGTGCTGGAAACACCATATATTTT. Its translation: CASSEYGAGNTIYF.

The V and J genes are TRBV28 and TRBJ2-2; maybe TRBD2 (6 bases). The germline V gene has CDR1 MDHEN and CDR2 SYDVKM. This CDR3 contains 14 residues. The germline V and J ends were trimmed by 11 bases and 4 bases, with 17 bases remaining between them. As DNA, the CDR3 is TGTGCCGGAGGCCTCTCGGGAGCCACCGGGGAGCTGTTTTTT. Protein sequence: CAGGLSGATGELFF. Using reference TRBV28 and TRBJ2-2 for the parts outside the CDR3, the full variable domain is DVKVTQSSRYLVKRTGEKVFLECVQDMDHENMFWYRQDPGLGLRLIYFSYDVKMKEKGDIPEGYSVSREKKERFSLILESASTNQTSMYLCAGGLSGATGELFFGEGSRLTVL.

This chain joins TRBV27 and TRBJ2-7, with D tentatively TRBD1 (7 bases). Germline V gene data show CDR1 as MNHEY and CDR2 as SMNVEV (reference sequence). Trimming cost V 1 base and J 0 bases, with 16 bases left between them. The CDR3 is 17 amino acids. The CDR3 nucleotides are TGTGCCAGCAGTTTATTAGGCCCGGAGGGGGCCTCCTACGAGCAGTACTTC. Protein product: CASSLLGPEGASYEQYF.

The CDR3 loop is CASSPSGTSGTGSYNEQFF. For the CDR3, the DNA is TGTGCCAGCTCACCCTCCGGGACTAGCGGGACAGGCTCCTACAATGAGCAGTTCTTC. The chain uses TRBV18 and TRBJ2-1, with TRBD2 matching 13 bases. The CDR3 loop spans 19 amino acids. CDR1 KGHSH and CDR2 LQKENI come from the germline V gene. The V gene end was trimmed by 3 bases and the J gene end by 0 bases; junction bases not matched to a gene: 8.

The V call is TRBV28, the J call TRBJ1-2; unclear D gene. This CDR3 region has 17 residues. V lost 2 bases to trimming and J lost 2 bases, with 18 bases between them. Germline loops: CDR1 MDHEN, CDR2 SYDVKM. Here the CDR3 reads CASSLAGQAGLNYGYTF. The DNA of the CDR3 is TGTGCCAGCAGTTTAGCTGGCCAGGCGGGTCTCAACTATGGCTACACCTTC.

The chain has TRBV7-2 and TRBJ2-1; weak D call: TRBD2 (5 bases). CDR3 length: 12 residues. CDR1 and CDR2 from the germline V gene are SGHTA and FQGNSA. Trimming pared 2 bases from V and 10 bases from J, leaving 9 bases between. In DNA, the CDR3 is TGTGCCAGCAGCTTACGGGGTAACGAGCAGTTCTTC. Its protein product is CASSLRGNEQFF. The entire variable domain, with the rest obtained from reference TRBV7-2 and TRBJ2-1, is as follows: GAGVSQSPSNKVTEKGKDVELRCDPISGHTALYWYRQSLGQGLEFLIYFQGNSAPDKSGLPSDRFSAERTGGSVSTLTIQRTQQEDSAVYLCASSLRGNEQFFGPGTRLTVL.

The V and J genes are TRBV2 and TRBJ1-1; 8 bases agree with TRBD1. The CDR3 spans 14 residues. The trim removed 6 bases at V and 1 base at J, leaving 4 bases unmatched. Germline V gene lookup returns CDR1 SNHLY and CDR2 FYNNEI. The CDR3 here is CASRRTGKNTEAFF. Written as DNA, the CDR3 is TGTGCCAGCAGGAGGACAGGGAAGAACACTGAAGCTTTCTTT.

V gene TRBV10-1 combines with J gene TRBJ1-1; D not resolved. The CDR3 is made up of 14 amino acids. Between the trimmed V and J ends, which lost 0 bases and 0 bases, there was a span of 5 bases. CDR1 WNHNN and CDR2 SYGVQD come from the germline V gene (reference sequence). The CDR3 nucleotides read TGCGCCAGCAGTGAGTCAACGGTGAACACTGAAGCTTTCTTT. This encodes CASSESTVNTEAFF.

The chain employs TRBV7-2 and TRBJ2-4; D remains ambiguous. The CDR3 spans 15 residues. The V end was cut by 1 base, the J end by 0 bases, with 7 bases between. Germline V CDR1 and CDR2: SGHTA, FQGNSA. The CDR3 reads CASSLVSLAKNIQYF. The DNA of the CDR3 is TGTGCCAGCAGCTTAGTCTCCCTAGCCAAAAACATTCAGTACTTC.

This clone appeared once. The chain carries TRBV28 and TRBJ1-1, with D possibly being TRBD1 (6 bases). The germline V gene has CDR1 MDHEN and CDR2 SYDVKM. The CDR3 contains 13 residues. V was cut by 4 bases and J by 6 bases, with 12 bases left in between. The CDR3 is CASSYIGGAEAFF. The DNA for the CDR3 is TGTGCCAGCAGTTATATAGGGGGTGCTGAAGCTTTCTTT.

This chain joins TRBV19 and TRBJ1-6, with TRBD1 matching 9 bases. The CDR3 spans 17 residues. Germline values: CDR1 LNHDA, CDR2 SQIVND (reference sequence). The J segment lost 7 bases and the V segment lost 1 base, leaving 8 bases of the junction unmatched. The CDR3 nucleotides read TGTGCCAGTAGTATAGGTAACTACAGGGGGCCGAATTCACCCCTCCACTTT. Protein: CASSIGNYRGPNSPLHF.

The V and J genes are TRBV7-9 and TRBJ1-6; TRBD1 matches 12 bases. The CDR3 is made up of 15 amino acids. Per the germline V gene, CDR1 is SEHNR and CDR2 is FQNEAQ (reference sequence). With V trimmed by 1 base and J by 12 bases, 4 bases remained unmatched. The CDR3: CASSLGGTGGKPLHF. Written as DNA, the CDR3 is TGTGCCAGCAGCTTAGGGGGGACAGGGGGCAAACCCCTCCACTTT. The full variable domain, rest sourced from reference TRBV7-9 and TRBJ1-6, is DTGVSQNPRHKITKRGQNVTFRCDPISEHNRLYWYRQTLGQGPEFLTYFQNEAQLEKSRLLSDRFSAERPKGSFSTLEIQRTEQGDSAMYLCASSLGGTGGKPLHFGNGTRLTVT.

The chain employs TRBV6-5 and TRBJ2-3; D might be TRBD1 (6 bases). The CDR3 totals 12 residues. Trimming shortened V by 6 bases and J by 7 bases, and 11 bases separated the two germline ends. CDR1 is MNHEY, CDR2 SVGAGI, per germline. The CDR3 DNA follows: TGTGCCAGCAGCTCAACAGGGAATACGCAGTATTTT. It yields the protein CASSSTGNTQYF.

The CDR3 sequence: CATYRVEYEQFF. The CDR3 region has the DNA TGTGCCACTTACAGGGTAGAGTATGAGCAGTTCTTC. The gene calls are TRBV6-1 and TRBJ2-1, with D perhaps TRBD1 (6 bases). The CDR3 runs 12 residues. Trimming left V 10 bases short and J 8 bases short, with 15 bases between. Germline V gene sequence: CDR1 MNHNS, CDR2 SASEGT.

This clone has just one count. The V call is TRBV5-1, the J call TRBJ2-5, with a possible D match to TRBD2 (7 bases). Germline V gene sequence: CDR1 SGHRS, CDR2 YFSETQ. The CDR3 totals 16 residues. V was pared by 4 bases and J by 4 bases, with 20 bases between. CDR3 bases: TGCGCCAGCAGCACCGGGGGCAGGGAGGGGGGAGAGACCCAGTACTTC. Translated: CASSTGGREGGETQYF.